What follows are 30 T cell receptor beta chains derived from one specimen sequenced in a study of blood T cells in healthy people across ages. With a J-beta primer mix and a sample-barcoded 5' primer, a second PCR ran 7 to 11 cycles. TCRdb reprocessed the 5' RACE reads with MiXCR, giving one entry per CDR3 protein. The profile shows 1.5 million to 2 million distinct CDR3 sequences, roughly 32% of them singletons. The sample was blood. The receptors were gathered from a woman in her thirties in good health.

This chain joins TRBV29-1 and TRBJ2-1; D call uncertain. The CDR3 consists of 12 residues. Germline V gene lookup returns CDR1 SQVTM and CDR2 ANQGSEA. Trimming took 5 bases from V and 13 from J, leaving 18 bases between them. The CDR3 loop is CSVFRLQETQFF. DNA of the CDR3: TGCAGCGTTTTCAGGTTACAAGAGACCCAGTTCTTC.

In its sample, this clonotype was seen a few times. The J gene is TRBJ2-7, the V gene TRBV20-1, with 9 bases that match TRBD1. V shed 0 bases, J shed 4 bases, and the junction held 4 bases outside the gene matches. This CDR3 comprises 14 residues. Germline CDR1 reads DFQATT; CDR2 reads SNEGSKA (reference sequence). The CDR3 sequence: CSAREGTGRYEQYF. DNA of the CDR3: TGCAGTGCTAGAGAAGGGACAGGGAGGTACGAGCAGTACTTC.

The chain couples TRBV3-1 to TRBJ2-7, with D possibly matching TRBD2 (6 bases). Germline V gene data show CDR1 as LGHDT and CDR2 as YNNKEL (reference sequence). Trimming took off 4 bases at V and 5 bases at J, with 15 bases between the two ends. This CDR3 has 14 residues. The CDR3 reads CASSPPGSGDEQYF. The CDR3 DNA is TGTGCCAGCAGCCCTCCCGGTTCGGGGGACGAGCAGTACTTC.

Turning to this clonotype: A single base separates this from a much larger clone, so it may be a read error. V gene TRBV29-1 combines with J gene TRBJ2-5; D remains ambiguous. The germline V and J ends were trimmed by 6 bases and 1 base, with 15 bases remaining between them. This CDR3 is built from 14 residues. Germline CDR1 and CDR2: SQVTM and ANQGSEA. The CDR3 nucleotides read TGCAGCGTAAAATGGGCAGGTGTCCAAGAGACCCAGTACTTC. Translation: CSVKWAGVQETQYF. The full variable domain, completed using reference TRBV29-1 and TRBJ2-5, is SAVISQKPSRDICQRGTSLTIQCQVDSQVTMMFWYRQQPGQSLTLIATANQGSEATYESGFVIDKFPISRPNLTFSTLTVSNMSPEDSSIYLCSVKWAGVQETQYFGPGTRLLVL.

As to this clonotype: This sequence may be a read error, since a much larger clone differs from it by one base. The rearrangement joins TRBV29-1 to TRBJ2-7, with D perhaps being TRBD1 or TRBD2 (5 bases each). This CDR3 has 15 residues. Between the trimmed V and J ends, which lost 7 bases and 2 bases, there was a span of 21 bases. The germline V gene encodes CDR1 SQVTM and CDR2 ANQGSEA. CDR3 region: CSARLQRQRPYEQYF. The CDR3 DNA reads as TGCAGCGCTAGGCTTCAGAGACAGCGGCCCTACGAGCAGTACTTC.

This clonotype appeared a few times. The gene calls are TRBV20-1 and TRBJ2-1, with a possible D match to TRBD2 (7 bases). Trimming removed 7 bases from V and 7 bases from J, with 20 bases in between. The germline V gene encodes CDR1 DFQATT and CDR2 SNEGSKA (reference sequence). The CDR3 is 14 amino acids. CDR3 region: CSVGGQLRKNEQFF. The DNA of the CDR3 is TGCAGTGTCGGGGGGCAGCTGAGAAAGAATGAGCAGTTCTTC.

The rearrangement joins TRBV2 to TRBJ1-2, with D perhaps matching TRBD1 (5 bases). CDR3 length: 14 amino acids. CDR1 SNHLY and CDR2 FYNNEI come from the germline V gene. The V end was cut by 3 bases, the J end by 2 bases, with 10 bases between. CDR3 sequence reads: CASSDMGVNYGYTF. The CDR3, as DNA: TGTGCCAGCAGTGATATGGGGGTAAACTATGGCTACACCTTC.

V gene TRBV3-1 combines with J gene TRBJ2-2; 10 bases are a match to TRBD1. The junction had 10 bases not matched to a gene; V was cut back by 2 bases and J by 7 bases. The CDR3 extends over 17 amino acids. Germline CDR1 LGHDT, CDR2 YNNKEL (reference sequence). The CDR3 here is CASSQYSGQGFGGELFF. DNA for the CDR3: TGTGCCAGCAGCCAATATTCGGGACAGGGGTTTGGCGGGGAGCTGTTTTTT.

This clonotype appeared many times. The rearrangement uses TRBV12-3 or TRBV12-4 and TRBJ2-5, with D perhaps given as TRBD1 or TRBD2 (5 bases each). V was pared by 3 bases and J by 0 bases, with 14 bases between. This CDR3 comprises 16 residues. In DNA, the CDR3 is TGTGCCAGCAGTTTGGGGACGGTCAATAACCAAGAGACCCAGTACTTC. Its protein product is CASSLGTVNNQETQYF.

The V and J genes are TRBV7-3 and TRBJ2-4, with 7 bases fitting TRBD2. Trimming took 4 bases from V and 15 from J; bases not matched to a gene: 15. This CDR3 is built from 14 residues. Germline V gene lookup returns CDR1 SGHTA and CDR2 FQGTGA. The DNA of the CDR3 is TGTGCCAGCAGCTCCCCGATAACTAGCGAGAGGCTGTACTTC. Translating it yields CASSSPITSERLYF.

This clonotype was seen many times. V and J are TRBV29-1 and TRBJ1-2; D gene uncertain. V shed 4 bases and J shed 2 bases, with 8 bases lying between them. Germline V gene lookup returns CDR1 SQVTM and CDR2 ANQGSEA. The length of the CDR3 is 12 residues. The CDR3 spells CSVGTENYGYTF. DNA of the CDR3: TGCAGCGTTGGTACAGAAAACTATGGCTACACCTTC.

The V gene is TRBV3-1, the J gene TRBJ2-3; possibly TRBD2 for D (5 bases). The CDR3 is made up of 16 amino acids. Between the trimmed V and J ends, which lost 5 bases and 6 bases, there was a span of 21 bases. Germline CDR1 reads LGHDT; CDR2 reads YNNKEL (reference sequence). CDR3 residues: CASSIREPSSLDTQYF. CDR3 bases: TGTGCCAGCAGCATTAGGGAACCTAGCTCACTTGATACGCAGTATTTT.

For this clonotype: One base away lies a much larger clone, so this may be a sequencing read error. J is TRBJ2-7 and V is TRBV25-1, with D uncertain. Germline V gene data show CDR1 as MGHDK and CDR2 as SYGVNS. The CDR3 runs to 14 residues. CDR3 coding DNA: TGTGTCAGCAGTCCCCCGGGTCGCTCCTACGAGCAGTACTTC. Residues: CVSSPPGRSYEQYF.

The J gene is TRBJ2-4, the V gene TRBV28; D is unclear. This CDR3 is built from 16 residues. The V gene's germline CDR1 is MDHEN and CDR2 SYDVKM. Trimming took 5 bases from V and 0 from J, leaving 14 bases between them. CDR3 protein: CASSATLSVAKNIQYF. The CDR3 nucleotides are TGTGCCAGCAGTGCTACCTTAAGCGTAGCCAAAAACATTCAGTACTTC.

In its sample, this clonotype was seen once. The junction differs from germline at one of its ends, possibly a read error. This rearrangement joins TRBV6-1 to TRBJ1-6, with TRBD1 as a possible D gene (5 bases). Per germline, CDR1 MNHNS and CDR2 SASEGT. The CDR3 spans 14 residues. This chain's CDR3 is CPSSEGNFNSPLHF. The CDR3 nucleotides read TGTCCCAGCAGTGAGGGGAACTTCAATTCACCCCTCCACTTT.

As concerns this clonotype: At one end, the junction sequence differs from germline, possibly due to a read error. The rearrangement uses TRBV5-6 and TRBJ2-7; D is ambiguous. Germline V gene lookup returns CDR1 SGHDT and CDR2 YYEEEE. CDR3 size: 12 residues. The CDR3: CTSSLGTYEQYF. Written as DNA, the CDR3 is TGTACCAGCAGCTTGGGCACCTACGAGCAGTACTTC.

This clonotype turned up a few times. V gene TRBV6-6 combines with J gene TRBJ2-7; no clear D. The CDR3 extends over 14 amino acids. The germline CDR1 and CDR2 sequences are MNHNY and SVGAGI (reference sequence). Between the trimmed V and J ends, which lost 1 base and 0 bases, there was a span of 7 bases. CDR3 nucleotide sequence: TGTGCCAGCAGTTACTTGGGAACCTCCTACGAGCAGTACTTC. As protein: CASSYLGTSYEQYF.

This clonotype has just a few counts. The chain uses TRBV4-2 and TRBJ1-2, with D possibly matching TRBD1 (5 bases). This CDR3 spans 16 amino acids. Germline loops: CDR1 LGHNA, CDR2 YNFKEQ. V dropped 3 bases and J dropped 8 bases, with 22 bases sitting between them. CDR3 DNA sequence: TGTGCCAGCAGCCAGCTACCGGGACTGGTAAAAAAGGGCTACACCTTC. Protein sequence: CASSQLPGLVKKGYTF.

This chain connects TRBV12-3 or TRBV12-4 to TRBJ2-5, with D perhaps matching TRBD2 (6 bases). This CDR3 is 18 amino acids long. Trimming cost V 6 bases and J 5 bases, with 28 bases left between them. CDR3 in DNA: TGTGCCAGCAGCCAGGAGGAGGTATCTAGCGCCCCGGGGGAGACCCAGTACTTC. As protein: CASSQEEVSSAPGETQYF.

This clonotype was picked up a small number of times. This chain connects TRBV28 to TRBJ2-3, with 13 bases aligning to TRBD2. The CDR3 extends over 17 amino acids. Germline values: CDR1 MDHEN, CDR2 SYDVKM. V lost 2 bases to trimming and J lost 6 bases; unmatched junction nucleotides: 8. The CDR3 DNA reads as TGTGCCAGCAGTTTAGGACTAGCGGGAGCTTATTCGGATACGCAGTATTTT. Its protein product is CASSLGLAGAYSDTQYF.

The V call is TRBV30, the J call TRBJ1-2; D perhaps matches TRBD1 (5 bases). The CDR3 covers 13 residues. The V gene lost 2 bases and the J gene lost 2 bases, with 9 bases spanning the gap. Germline assignment: CDR1 GTSNPN and CDR2 SVGIG (reference sequence). The CDR3 is CAWSLGRNYGYTF. CDR3 bases: TGTGCCTGGAGTTTGGGACGGAACTATGGCTACACCTTC. Full variable domain (remainder filled in from reference TRBV30 and TRBJ1-2): SQTIHQWPATLVQPVGSPLSLECTVEGTSNPNLYWYRQAAGRGLQLLFYSVGIGQISSEVPQNLSASRPQDRQFILSSKKLLLSDSGFYLCAWSLGRNYGYTFGSGTRLTVV.

At least ten counts were recorded for this clonotype. The V gene is TRBV29-1, the J gene TRBJ1-2, with D maybe TRBD1 (5 bases). V was cut by 4 bases and J by 8 bases, with 11 bases left in between. CDR1 and CDR2 from the germline V gene are SQVTM and ANQGSEA. This CDR3 has 11 residues. The DNA of the CDR3 is TGCAGCGTTGGGTCAGGGATAGGCTACACCTTC. Translating gives CSVGSGIGYTF.

The table lists this clonotype with a few counts. The CDR3 region is CASSVVPRDYNEQFF. The CDR3 DNA is TGTGCCAGCAGCGTAGTTCCCAGGGACTACAATGAGCAGTTCTTC. This rearrangement joins TRBV9 to TRBJ2-1; D might be TRBD1 (5 bases). V was cut by 0 bases and J by 3 bases, with 10 bases left in between. Germline V lookup: CDR1 SGDLS, CDR2 YYNGEE. This CDR3 spans 15 amino acids. Supplemented by reference TRBV9 and TRBJ2-1, the full variable domain reads DSGVTQTPKHLITATGQRVTLRCSPRSGDLSVYWYQQSLDQGLQFLIQYYNGEERAKGNILERFSAQQFPDLHSELNLSSLELGDSALYFCASSVVPRDYNEQFFGPGTRLTVL.

This clonotype was found a few times. The chain combines TRBV28 with TRBJ2-3; D is possibly TRBD2 (6 bases). The CDR3 is made up of 17 amino acids. The V end was cut by 8 bases, the J end by 1 base, with 22 bases between. The V gene's germline CDR1 is MDHEN and CDR2 SYDVKM. In nucleotides, the CDR3 is TGTGCCAGCCGGCTACCCATGAGACTAGGGCGCACAGATACGCAGTATTTT. This gives the protein CASRLPMRLGRTDTQYF.

This clonotype was recorded many times. The chain couples TRBV5-1 to TRBJ2-3; D ambiguous. The V gene lost 0 bases and the J gene lost 6 bases, with 8 bases spanning the gap. The CDR3 totals 13 residues. The germline V gene has CDR1 SGHRS and CDR2 YFSETQ. CDR3 residues: CASSLAPADTQYF. CDR3 DNA sequence: TGCGCCAGCAGCTTGGCTCCCGCGGATACGCAGTATTTT.

V usage is TRBV11-2 and J usage is TRBJ2-1; TRBD1 matches at 7 bases. Germline CDR1 SGHAT, CDR2 FQNNGV. Trimming at V came to 5 bases and at J to 2 bases, leaving 6 bases not matched to a gene. This CDR3 comprises 15 residues. The CDR3 region has the DNA TGTGCCAGCAGCCGACTTCAGGGGGCCTACAATGAGCAGTTCTTC. It translates to CASSRLQGAYNEQFF.

This clonotype was seen ten or more times. This rearrangement joins TRBV7-8 to TRBJ2-7; 9 nucleotides line up with TRBD1. Germline CDR1 SGHVS, CDR2 FQNEAQ. The V and J ends lost 0 bases and 3 bases, in that order; junction bases with no gene match: 6. The CDR3 has 16 residues. As DNA, the CDR3 is TGTGCCAGCAGCTTAGCCCCTGGGACAGGGAGCTACGAGCAGTACTTC. Translating it yields CASSLAPGTGSYEQYF. Looking up the rest from reference TRBV7-8 and TRBJ2-7 gives the full variable domain: GAGVSQSPRYKVAKRGQDVALRCDPISGHVSLFWYQQALGQGPEFLTYFQNEAQLDKSGLPSDRFFAERPEGSVSTLKIQRTQQEDSAVYLCASSLAPGTGSYEQYFGPGTRLTVT.

The rearrangement links TRBV20-1 to TRBJ2-1; D is perhaps TRBD1 or TRBD2 (5 bases each). The CDR3 contains 13 residues. From germline, CDR1 is DFQATT and CDR2 SNEGSKA (reference sequence). For the CDR3, the DNA is TGCATTGTTTCGGGACGGGTCTACAATGAGCAGTTCTTC. Translated, it gives CIVSGRVYNEQFF.

The V and J genes are TRBV5-1 and TRBJ2-7; D remains unclear. The germline V gene has CDR1 SGHRS and CDR2 YFSETQ. The CDR3 loop spans 13 amino acids. V was cut by 4 bases and J by 0 bases, with 8 bases left in between. Written as DNA, the CDR3 is TGCGCCAGCAGCAAGTGGGGCTCCTACGAGCAGTACTTC. As protein: CASSKWGSYEQYF.

The J gene is TRBJ2-7, the V gene TRBV3-1, with 7 bases aligning to TRBD2. Germline CDR1 LGHDT, CDR2 YNNKEL (reference sequence). Losses at the gene ends were 4 bases for V and 4 bases for J; bases not matched to a gene: 4. The CDR3 sequence is 13 residues long. In DNA, the CDR3 is TGTGCCAGCAGCCGGACTAGACCTTACGAGCAGTACTTC. Its translation is CASSRTRPYEQYF.